This is a list of T cell receptor beta chains from one sample in a study of glioma-infiltrating T cells. TCRdb used MiXCR to reprocess the multiplex PCR reads, holding one entry per CDR3 protein. The sample has fewer than 90,000 distinct CDR3 sequences, about 25% seen once; the top ten hold 5.5% to 7.5%. Sequenced: glioma tissue, nonneoplastic brain tissue, or PBMCs (not recorded which). Receptors originate from a human donor with low-grade glioma or glioblastoma, undergoing nonglioma brain surgery, or in good health (not recorded which). Each CDR3 is given with its conserved first and last residue. Fields, in order: V gene, J gene, D gene, clone size, CDR3 length, CDR3 DNA, CDR3 protein. D genes are given only for firm matches. The size entry is marked missing in some rows and otherwise reads once, few, many or a size class.

TRBV12-3/TRBV12-4	TRBJ2-1	-	-	13	TGTGCCAGCAGTTTGTCGCTGGGAGTAGAACAGTTCTTC	CASSLSLGVEQFF
TRBV7-2	TRBJ2-4	-	few	17	TGTGCCAGCAGCTTAGCCGAGATTCCTCTAGCCAAAAACATTCAGTACTTC	CASSLAEIPLAKNIQYF
TRBV19	TRBJ2-1	-	-	15	TGTGCCAGTAGTATAAATCCAGAGTCCTACAATGAGCAGCTCTTC	CASSINPESYNEQLF
TRBV6-2/TRBV6-3	TRBJ2-3	-	many	15	TGTGCCAGCAGCCGTCACCTAGAGACCACAGATACGCAGTATTTT	CASSRHLETTDTQYF
TRBV30	TRBJ1-5	-	few	13	TGTGCCTGGAGTGTACAAGGGGATCAGCCCCAGCATTTT	CAWSVQGDQPQHF
TRBV18	TRBJ2-5	TRBD2	few	14	TGTGCCAGCTCACCTCGACTAGCGGAAGAGACCCAGTACTTC	CASSPRLAEETQYF
TRBV30	TRBJ1-3	-	-	14	TGTGCCTGGAGGAGGACAAACTCTGGAAACACCATATATTTT	CAWRRTNSGNTIYF
TRBV20-1	TRBJ1-3	-	many	14	TGCAGTGCTAGCGACTCAAGCTCTGGAAACACCATATATTTT	CSASDSSSGNTIYF
TRBV7-6	TRBJ2-7	TRBD2	few	14	TGTGCCAGCAGCCCAAGACTAGCGGGAGACGAGCAGTACTTC	CASSPRLAGDEQYF
TRBV12-3/TRBV12-4	TRBJ1-1	-	many	13	TGTGCCAGCAGTACCCTTCGGAACACTGAAGCTTTCTTT	CASSTLRNTEAFF
TRBV19	TRBJ1-5	-	-	16	TGTGCCAGTCGTATAGTATATTCCGGGAGCAATCAGCCCCAGCATTTT	CASRIVYSGSNQPQHF
TRBV7-9	TRBJ2-6	TRBD1	-	19	TGTGCCAGCAGCTTAGGACCCGAGACAGGGACCTCTGGGGCCAACGTCCTGACTTTC	CASSLGPETGTSGANVLTF
TRBV19	TRBJ1-4	-	many	15	TGTGCCAGTAGCATCCAGGGATTGTCTAATGAAAAACTGTTTTTT	CASSIQGLSNEKLFF
TRBV25-1	TRBJ2-7	-	many	14	TGTGCCAGCAGTACACCGGGACGTACATACGAGCAGTACTTC	CASSTPGRTYEQYF
TRBV20-1	TRBJ1-2	-	many	14	TGCAGTGCTAAAGGGAGGACCTGGAACTATGGCTACACCTTC	CSAKGRTWNYGYTF
TRBV12-3/TRBV12-4	TRBJ2-7	-	few	15	TGTGCCAGCAGTTTAGCGCTCAGGGCTCCCTACGAGCAGTACTTC	CASSLALRAPYEQYF
TRBV12-3/TRBV12-4	TRBJ2-7	TRBD2	-	13	TGTGCCAGCAGAACCCGGGGGGCCTACGAGCAGTACTTC	CASRTRGAYEQYF
TRBV7-9	TRBJ2-7	TRBD2	-	13	TGTGCCAGCAGCTTGACTAGCGGGGGCGAGCAGTACTTC	CASSLTSGGEQYF
TRBV10-3	TRBJ2-1	-	few	15	TGTGCCATCAGGGACGGGACCACGTCCTACAATGAGCAGTTCTTC	CAIRDGTTSYNEQFF
TRBV2	TRBJ1-2	TRBD1	many	12	TGTGCCGAAAGAACAGGGGGCTATGGCTACACCTTC	CAERTGGYGYTF
TRBV2	TRBJ1-2	TRBD1	many	14	TGTGCCAGCAGCACGGACAGGGGTAACTATGGCTACACCTTC	CASSTDRGNYGYTF
TRBV18	TRBJ2-1	-	many	15	TGTGCCAGCACGCGAGGAGGGGATCACTACAATGAGCAGTTCTTC	CASTRGGDHYNEQFF
TRBV7-9	TRBJ2-7	-	few	14	TGTGCCAGCAGCTTAGGGTTCGCCCGGGGCGAGCAGTACTTC	CASSLGFARGEQYF
TRBV28	TRBJ2-7	-	-	13	TGTGCCAACAGTACCCCTCCTAACAACGAGCAGTACTTC	CANSTPPNNEQYF
TRBV7-2	TRBJ1-5	TRBD1	-	14	TGTGCCAGCAGCGGGACAGGGCGCAATCAGCCCCAGCATTTT	CASSGTGRNQPQHF
TRBV11-3	TRBJ2-5	TRBD1	once	15	TGTGCCAGCAGCTCCGGGACAGGCTTTGGAGAGACCCAGTACTTC	CASSSGTGFGETQYF
TRBV6-1	TRBJ2-3	TRBD2	many	18	TGTGCCAGCAGTGAAGCCCTCACTAGCGGGGGACCTACAGATACGCAGTATTTT	CASSEALTSGGPTDTQYF
TRBV19	TRBJ2-3	-	many	16	TGTGCCAGTAGTATACCCGGACGGCCTATCACAGATACGCAGTATTTT	CASSIPGRPITDTQYF
TRBV12-3/TRBV12-4	TRBJ1-5	-	-	14	TGTGCCAGCAGCAGGGACTTTAGCAATCATCCCCAGCATTTT	CASSRDFSNHPQHF
TRBV20-1	TRBJ2-7	TRBD2	many	18	TGCAGTGCTAGAGATAGACTAGCGGATCTAATCATGACCTACGAGCAGTACTTC	CSARDRLADLIMTYEQYF
TRBV6-1	TRBJ1-1	-	many	14	TGTGCCAGCAAGAGGATCGGGGGTTGGACTGAAGCTTTCTTT	CASKRIGGWTEAFF
TRBV20-1	TRBJ1-1	-	medium-sized	13	TGCAGTGCATCGGGACCGAAGAACACTGAAGCTTTCTTT	CSASGPKNTEAFF
TRBV7-9	TRBJ2-5	-	many	12	TGTGCCAGCAGCTTCGGGGAAGAGACCCAGTACTTC	CASSFGEETQYF
TRBV29-1	TRBJ2-7	TRBD2	-	13	TGCAGCGCGGGGACTAGCGGGAGGGCCCAGCAGTACTTC	CSAGTSGRAQQYF
TRBV7-6	TRBJ1-1	-	many	12	TGTGCCACCGCAGGTTTGAACACTGAAGCTTTCTTT	CATAGLNTEAFF
TRBV6-5	TRBJ1-5	-	-	12	TGTGCCAGCAGTTACAGGCTACAACCGTTACATTTT	CASSYRLQPLHF
TRBV20-1	TRBJ2-1	TRBD2	many	15	TGCAGTGCTAAAGGGACTAGCGGCACCTACAATGAGCAGTTCTTC	CSAKGTSGTYNEQFF
TRBV6-2/TRBV6-3	TRBJ2-7	TRBD2	-	14	TGTGCCAGCAGACCTAGCGGACTCCCCTACGAGCAGTACTTC	CASRPSGLPYEQYF
TRBV20-1	TRBJ2-3	-	many	14	TGCAGTGCCGTAGGCGAGCCCAACACAGATACGCAGTATTTT	CSAVGEPNTDTQYF
TRBV7-2	TRBJ2-1	TRBD2	many	15	TGTGCCAGCAGCCGGAGCGGGGGCTACTACAATGAGCAGTTCTTC	CASSRSGGYYNEQFF
TRBV2	TRBJ2-3	TRBD1	many	14	TGTGCCAGCAGTGCACAGGGGGTCGCAGATACGCAGTATTTT	CASSAQGVADTQYF
TRBV7-9	TRBJ2-4	-	many	13	TGTGCCAGCGGTCCGGGTACCAAAAACATTCAGTACTTC	CASGPGTKNIQYF
TRBV19	TRBJ2-3	-	-	18	TGTGCCAGTAGTATTCGACCTTACAGGGAGGGCGGGACAGATACGCAGTATTTT	CASSIRPYREGGTDTQYF
TRBV7-2	TRBJ2-7	TRBD2	-	17	TGTGCCAGCAGCGCGGGACTAGCGGGGCGACAACCCTACGAGCAGTACTTC	CASSAGLAGRQPYEQYF
TRBV10-3	TRBJ1-2	TRBD1	once	15	TGTGCCATCAGGAGACGGACAGGGCCGGGCTATGGCTACACCTTC	CAIRRRTGPGYGYTF
TRBV10-2	TRBJ1-2	TRBD1	few	13	TGCGCCAGCAGCGACAGGGAGAGCTATGGCTACACCTTC	CASSDRESYGYTF
TRBV19	TRBJ1-5	-	many	13	TGTGCCAGTAGTCGGAGGGAAAATCAGCCCCAGCATTTT	CASSRRENQPQHF
TRBV2	TRBJ1-1	-	many	11	TGTGCCAGCATGAGGTGGACCGAAGCTTTCTTT	CASMRWTEAFF
TRBV20-1	TRBJ2-7	-	-	12	TGCATTTCTATAATTGACGTCTACGAGCAGTACTTC	CISIIDVYEQYF
TRBV2	TRBJ2-5	TRBD1	many	12	TGTGCCAGCGGGACAGTGTCAGAGACCCAGTACTTC	CASGTVSETQYF
TRBV19	TRBJ1-1	-	-	15	TGTGCCAGTACCGTAATCCGGGGCGGGGTAACTGAAGATTTCTTT	CASTVIRGGVTEDFF
TRBV18	TRBJ2-3	-	many	16	TGTGCCAGCTCACCACCTGCGGGAATGTACACAGATACGCAGTATTTT	CASSPPAGMYTDTQYF
TRBV12-3/TRBV12-4	TRBJ2-7	-	few	13	TGTGCCAGCAGTTTAGCGCGCTCCTACGAGCAGTACTTC	CASSLARSYEQYF
TRBV29-1	TRBJ2-2	-	-	13	TGCAGCGCCGGGGGCACCAACACCGGGGAGCTGTTTTTT	CSAGGTNTGELFF